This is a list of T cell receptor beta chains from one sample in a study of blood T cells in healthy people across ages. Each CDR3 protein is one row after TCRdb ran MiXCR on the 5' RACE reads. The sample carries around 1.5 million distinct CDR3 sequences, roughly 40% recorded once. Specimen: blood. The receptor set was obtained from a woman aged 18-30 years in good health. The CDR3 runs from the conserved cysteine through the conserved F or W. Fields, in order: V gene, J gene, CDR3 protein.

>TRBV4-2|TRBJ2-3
CASSQFGSGGTTDTQYF
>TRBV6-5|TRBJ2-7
CASSLAGSPREQYF
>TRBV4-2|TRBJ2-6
CAGSQDGSGANVLTF
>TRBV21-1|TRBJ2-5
CASSRSGTSEKETQYF
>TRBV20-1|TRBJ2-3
CSAPGLVNPTDTQYF
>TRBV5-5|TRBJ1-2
CASTLDGNYGYTF
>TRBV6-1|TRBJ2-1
CASRQLAGSSHEQFF
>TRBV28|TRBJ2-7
CASTLSVHGTSPYEQYF
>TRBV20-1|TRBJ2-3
CSAPAEGATDTQYF
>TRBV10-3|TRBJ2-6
CAISESIQGAGANVLTF
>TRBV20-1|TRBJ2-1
CSARLLAGPGNEQFF
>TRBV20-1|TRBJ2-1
CSARDQGGVQFF
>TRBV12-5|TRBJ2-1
CASGLVLPGTRYNEQFF
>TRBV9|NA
CASSGPGQGSDEQYF
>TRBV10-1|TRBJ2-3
CASSRLSGADTQYF
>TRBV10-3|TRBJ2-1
CAISTLDKQFF
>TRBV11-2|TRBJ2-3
CASSPWGGRTTDTQYF
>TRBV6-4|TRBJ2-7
CASSVNSRWVSGLPYEQYF
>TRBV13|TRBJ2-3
CASSFSSGTSGDHDTQYF
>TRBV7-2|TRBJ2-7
CASSLPSGAHEQYF
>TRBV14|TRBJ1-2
CASSQDIQGGYTF
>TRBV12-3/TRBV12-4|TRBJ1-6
CASSLVGDRARWSNSPLHF
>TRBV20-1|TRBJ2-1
CSAKFPRRGSGGFAYNEQFF
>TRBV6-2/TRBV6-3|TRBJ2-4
CASSAHRSEQYF
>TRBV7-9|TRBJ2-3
CASSHYAISTDTQYF
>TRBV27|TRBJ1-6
CASSYSREGNSPLHF
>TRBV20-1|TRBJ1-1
CSARAGPEAFF
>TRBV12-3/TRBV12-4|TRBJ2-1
CASSLRGRDEQFF
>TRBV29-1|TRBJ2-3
CSVAGQSYTDTQYF
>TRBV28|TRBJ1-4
CASSLGQGVTTNEKLFF
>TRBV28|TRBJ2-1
CASRGLHNEQFF
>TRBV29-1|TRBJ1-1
CSLSGRGEPNTEAFF
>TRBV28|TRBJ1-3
CASRPGTFSGNTIYF
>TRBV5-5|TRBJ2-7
CASEGRTSPSYEQYF
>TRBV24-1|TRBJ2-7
CATSGTRDPYNEQYF